This TCR beta chain was obtained from a study of T cell repertoires and HLA-DP antigens. Study information: A couple of male donors and one female donor spanned ages 18-to-29 through 60-to-69.

Libraries were prepared by immunoSEQ multiplex PCR; TCRdb keeps only in-frame clonotypes and omits some of them. The sample consists of about 73,000 clones, about 82% of them appearing once. The CDR3 is 15 residues long. V trimming: 3 bases; J trimming: 0 bases; junction bases outside the gene matches: 1. Germline V gene lookup returns CDR1 LGHNA and CDR2 YSLEER. Study findings and constraints: Clones undetected before culture averaged approximately 35% against one allele and about 50% against the other.

Negative selection yielded untouched CD4+ T cells of average about 98% purity. Points on this clone: Its specificity is not known. The same CDR3 arises from other DNA sequences in this sample as well.

The clonotype was recovered from a man between 60 and 70 years old in good health and CMV-seronegative. The V and J genes are TRBV4-3 and TRBJ2-1; 8 nucleotides agree with TRBD2. The sample consisted of CD4+ T cells from PBMCs. The CDR3 nucleotides are TGCGCCAGCAGCCACGCGGGAGGCTCCTACAATGAGCAGTTCTTC. Its protein product is CASSHAGGSYNEQFF.